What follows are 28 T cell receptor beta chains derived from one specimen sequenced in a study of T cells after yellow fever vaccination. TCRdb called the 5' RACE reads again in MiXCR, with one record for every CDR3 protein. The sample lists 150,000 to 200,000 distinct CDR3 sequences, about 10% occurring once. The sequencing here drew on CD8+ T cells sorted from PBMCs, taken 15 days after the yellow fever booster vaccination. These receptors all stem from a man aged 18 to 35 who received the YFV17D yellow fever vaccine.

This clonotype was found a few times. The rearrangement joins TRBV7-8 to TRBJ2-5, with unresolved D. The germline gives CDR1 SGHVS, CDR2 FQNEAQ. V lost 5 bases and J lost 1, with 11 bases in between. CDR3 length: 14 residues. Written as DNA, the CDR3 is TGTGCCAGCAGCCCCCGACGGCCCCAAGAGACCCAGTACTTC. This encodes CASSPRRPQETQYF. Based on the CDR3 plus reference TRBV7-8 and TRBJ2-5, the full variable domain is GAGVSQSPRYKVAKRGQDVALRCDPISGHVSLFWYQQALGQGPEFLTYFQNEAQLDKSGLPSDRFFAERPEGSVSTLKIQRTQQEDSAVYLCASSPRRPQETQYFGPGTRLLVL.

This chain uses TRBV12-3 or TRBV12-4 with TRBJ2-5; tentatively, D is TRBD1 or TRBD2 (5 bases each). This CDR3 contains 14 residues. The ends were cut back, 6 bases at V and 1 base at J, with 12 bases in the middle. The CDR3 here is CASSPPGTQETQYF. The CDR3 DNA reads TGTGCCAGCAGCCCCCCGGGGACCCAAGAGACCCAGTACTTC.

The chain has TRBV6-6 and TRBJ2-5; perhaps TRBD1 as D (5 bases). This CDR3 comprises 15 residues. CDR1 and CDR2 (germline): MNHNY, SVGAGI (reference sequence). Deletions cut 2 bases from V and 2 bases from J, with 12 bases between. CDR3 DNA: TGTGCCAGCAGTTACCGCATGACAGTTCAAGAGACCCAGTACTTC. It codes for CASSYRMTVQETQYF.

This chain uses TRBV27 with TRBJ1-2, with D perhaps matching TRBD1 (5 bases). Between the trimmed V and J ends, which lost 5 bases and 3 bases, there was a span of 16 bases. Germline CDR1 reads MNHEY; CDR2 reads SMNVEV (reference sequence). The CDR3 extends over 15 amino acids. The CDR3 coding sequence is TGTGCCAGCAGTCCCGACGGGGCGAGGGACTATGGCTACACCTTC. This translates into CASSPDGARDYGYTF.

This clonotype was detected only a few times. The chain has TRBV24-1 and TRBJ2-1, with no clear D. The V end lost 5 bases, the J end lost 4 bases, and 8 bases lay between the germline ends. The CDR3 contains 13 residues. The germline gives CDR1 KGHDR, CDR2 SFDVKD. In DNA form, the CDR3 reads TGTGCCACCAGTGTGGCCGGATACAATGAGCAGTTCTTC. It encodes CATSVAGYNEQFF.

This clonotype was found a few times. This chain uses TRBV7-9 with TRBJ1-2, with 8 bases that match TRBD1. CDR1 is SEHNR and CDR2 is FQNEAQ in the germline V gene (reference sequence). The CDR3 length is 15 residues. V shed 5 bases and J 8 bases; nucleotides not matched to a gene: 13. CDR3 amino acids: CASSRQTPGGQGYTF. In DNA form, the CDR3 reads TGTGCCAGCAGCCGCCAGACGCCAGGGGGCCAGGGCTACACCTTC.

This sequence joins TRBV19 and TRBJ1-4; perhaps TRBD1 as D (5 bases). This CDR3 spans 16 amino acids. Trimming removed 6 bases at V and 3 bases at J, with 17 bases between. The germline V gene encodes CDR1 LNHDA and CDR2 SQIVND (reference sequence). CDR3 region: CASSPLLRDSNEKLFF. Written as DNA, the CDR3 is TGTGCCAGTAGCCCTCTTCTTAGGGACTCTAATGAAAAACTGTTTTTT.

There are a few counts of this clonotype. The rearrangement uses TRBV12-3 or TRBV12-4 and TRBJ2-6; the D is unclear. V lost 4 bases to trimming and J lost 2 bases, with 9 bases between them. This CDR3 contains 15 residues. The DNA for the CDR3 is TGTGCCAGCAGTTCTTGGTTTGCTGGGGCCAACGTCCTGACTTTC. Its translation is CASSSWFAGANVLTF.

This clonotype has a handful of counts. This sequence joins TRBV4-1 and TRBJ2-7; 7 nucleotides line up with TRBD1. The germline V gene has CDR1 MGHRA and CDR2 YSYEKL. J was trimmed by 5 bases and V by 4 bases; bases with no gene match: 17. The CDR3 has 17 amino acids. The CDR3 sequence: CASSPTRPTGKFDEQYV. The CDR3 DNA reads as TGCGCCAGCAGCCCGACGCGACCGACAGGGAAATTCGACGAGCAGTACGTC.

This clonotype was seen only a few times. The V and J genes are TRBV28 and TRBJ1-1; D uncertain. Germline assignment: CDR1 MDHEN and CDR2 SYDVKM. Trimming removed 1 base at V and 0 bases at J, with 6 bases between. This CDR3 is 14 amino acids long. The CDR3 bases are TGTGCCAGCAGTTTATTCGTGGTGAACACTGAAGCTTTCTTT. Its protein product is CASSLFVVNTEAFF.

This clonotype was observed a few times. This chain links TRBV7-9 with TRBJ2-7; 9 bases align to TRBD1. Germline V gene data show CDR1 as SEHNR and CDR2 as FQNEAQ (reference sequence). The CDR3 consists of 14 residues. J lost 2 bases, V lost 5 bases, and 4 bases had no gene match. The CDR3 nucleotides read TGTGCCAGCAGCGGGACAGGGAAAGCCTACGAGCAGTACGTC. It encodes CASSGTGKAYEQYV.

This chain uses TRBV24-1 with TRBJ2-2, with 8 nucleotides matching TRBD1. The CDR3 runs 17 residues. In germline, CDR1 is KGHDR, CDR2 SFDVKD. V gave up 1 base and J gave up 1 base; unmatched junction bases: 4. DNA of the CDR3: TGTGCCACCAGTGATTTCTCCGACAGGGGGAACACCGGGGAGCTGTTTTTT. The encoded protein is CATSDFSDRGNTGELFF.

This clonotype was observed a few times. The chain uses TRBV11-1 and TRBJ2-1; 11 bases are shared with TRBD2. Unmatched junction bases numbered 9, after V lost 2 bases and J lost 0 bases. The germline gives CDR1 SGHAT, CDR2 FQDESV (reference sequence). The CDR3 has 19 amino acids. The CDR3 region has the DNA TGTGCCAGCAGCTTATATCCTAGCGGGGGGCAAGGCTCCTACAATGAGCAGTTCTTC. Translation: CASSLYPSGGQGSYNEQFF.

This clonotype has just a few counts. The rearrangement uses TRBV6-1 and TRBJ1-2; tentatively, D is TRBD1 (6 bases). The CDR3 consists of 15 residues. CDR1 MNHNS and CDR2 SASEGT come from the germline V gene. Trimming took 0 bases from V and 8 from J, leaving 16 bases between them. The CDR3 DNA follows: TGTGCCAGCAGTGAAGCGACGAGATACAGGGAGGGCTACACCTTC. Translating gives CASSEATRYREGYTF.

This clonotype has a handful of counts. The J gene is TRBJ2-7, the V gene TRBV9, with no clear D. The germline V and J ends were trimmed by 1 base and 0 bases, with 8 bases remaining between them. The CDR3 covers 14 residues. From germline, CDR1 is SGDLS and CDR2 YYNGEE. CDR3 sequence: CASSVSGFSYEQYF. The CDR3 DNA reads TGTGCCAGCAGCGTATCCGGCTTCTCCTACGAGCAGTACTTC. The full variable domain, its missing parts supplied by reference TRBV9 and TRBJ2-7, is DSGVTQTPKHLITATGQRVTLRCSPRSGDLSVYWYQQSLDQGLQFLIQYYNGEERAKGNILERFSAQQFPDLHSELNLSSLELGDSALYFCASSVSGFSYEQYFGPGTRLTVT.

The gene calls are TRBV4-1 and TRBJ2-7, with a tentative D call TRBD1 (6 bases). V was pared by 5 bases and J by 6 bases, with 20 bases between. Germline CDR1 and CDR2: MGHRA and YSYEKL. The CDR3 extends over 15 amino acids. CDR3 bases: TGCGCCAGCAGCGTGGGGGCCGACAGGACTGGCGAGCAGTACTTC. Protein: CASSVGADRTGEQYF.

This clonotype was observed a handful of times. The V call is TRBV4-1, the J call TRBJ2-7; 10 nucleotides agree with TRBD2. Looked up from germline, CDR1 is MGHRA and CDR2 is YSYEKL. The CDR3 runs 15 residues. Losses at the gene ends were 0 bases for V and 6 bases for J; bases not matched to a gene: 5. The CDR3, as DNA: TGCGCCAGCAGCCAAGACCCTCTAGCGGGGGCCGAGCAGTACTTC. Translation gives CASSQDPLAGAEQYF.

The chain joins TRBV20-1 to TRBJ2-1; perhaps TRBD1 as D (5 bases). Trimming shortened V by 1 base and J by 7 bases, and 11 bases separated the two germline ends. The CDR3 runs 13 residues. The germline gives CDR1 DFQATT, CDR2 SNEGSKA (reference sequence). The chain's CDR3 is CSARGGLGNEQFF. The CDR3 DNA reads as TGCAGTGCTAGAGGGGGCTTGGGGAATGAGCAGTTCTTC.

CDR3 sequence: CAISDRGGGGHSYEQYF. CDR3 in DNA: TGTGCCATCAGTGACAGAGGGGGCGGGGGCCACTCCTACGAGCAGTACTTC. The chain combines TRBV10-3 with TRBJ2-7; D possibly matches TRBD1 or TRBD2 (7 bases each). CDR1 is ENHRY, CDR2 SYGVKD, per germline. The CDR3 contains 17 residues. Trimming left V 3 bases short and J 0 bases short, with 18 bases between.

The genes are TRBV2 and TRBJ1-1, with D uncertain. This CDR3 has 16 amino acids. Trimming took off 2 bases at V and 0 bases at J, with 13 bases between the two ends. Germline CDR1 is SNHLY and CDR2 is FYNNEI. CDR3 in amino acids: CASSERTTLLNTEAFF. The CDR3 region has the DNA TGTGCCAGCAGTGAAAGGACTACTCTTCTGAACACTGAAGCTTTCTTT.

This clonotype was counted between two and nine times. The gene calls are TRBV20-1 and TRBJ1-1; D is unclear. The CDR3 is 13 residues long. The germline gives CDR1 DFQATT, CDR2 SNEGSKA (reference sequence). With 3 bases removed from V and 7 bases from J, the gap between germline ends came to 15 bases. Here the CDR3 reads CSASLGVGIEAFF. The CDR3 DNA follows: TGCAGTGCTAGTCTTGGGGTGGGGATTGAAGCTTTCTTT.

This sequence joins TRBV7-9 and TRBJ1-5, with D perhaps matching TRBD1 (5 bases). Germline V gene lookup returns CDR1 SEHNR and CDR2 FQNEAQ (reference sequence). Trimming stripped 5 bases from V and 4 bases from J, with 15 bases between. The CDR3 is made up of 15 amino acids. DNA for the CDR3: TGTGCCAGCAGCCACGGGACCCTTGGAAATCAGCCCCAGCATTTT. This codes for CASSHGTLGNQPQHF. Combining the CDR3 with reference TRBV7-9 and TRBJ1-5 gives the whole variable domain DTGVSQNPRHKITKRGQNVTFRCDPISEHNRLYWYRQTLGQGPEFLTYFQNEAQLEKSRLLSDRFSAERPKGSFSTLEIQRTEQGDSAMYLCASSHGTLGNQPQHFGDGTRLSIL.

CDR3 protein: CASSQKTGWEQYV. The CDR3 region has the DNA TGCGCCAGCAGCCAAAAGACAGGGTGGGAGCAGTACGTC. The V and J genes are TRBV4-1 and TRBJ2-7, with 7 nucleotides matching TRBD1. In germline, CDR1 is MGHRA, CDR2 YSYEKL. The CDR3 contains 13 residues. Germline trimming cut 2 bases from V and 7 bases from J; bases unmatched to any gene: 5.

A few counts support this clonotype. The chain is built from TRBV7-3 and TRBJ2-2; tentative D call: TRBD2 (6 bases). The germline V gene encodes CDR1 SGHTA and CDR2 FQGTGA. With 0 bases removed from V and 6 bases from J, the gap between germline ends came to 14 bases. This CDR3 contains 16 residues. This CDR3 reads CASSLTPSAKAGELFF. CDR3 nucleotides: TGTGCCAGCAGCTTAACTCCTAGCGCGAAGGCCGGGGAGCTGTTTTTT.

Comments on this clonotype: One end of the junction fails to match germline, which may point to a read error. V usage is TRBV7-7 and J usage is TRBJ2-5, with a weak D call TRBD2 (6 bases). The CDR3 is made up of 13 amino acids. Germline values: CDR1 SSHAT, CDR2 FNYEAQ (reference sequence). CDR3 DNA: TGTGCTAGCAGAAATAGCGGCGAAGAGACCCAGTACTTC. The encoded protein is CASRNSGEETQYF.

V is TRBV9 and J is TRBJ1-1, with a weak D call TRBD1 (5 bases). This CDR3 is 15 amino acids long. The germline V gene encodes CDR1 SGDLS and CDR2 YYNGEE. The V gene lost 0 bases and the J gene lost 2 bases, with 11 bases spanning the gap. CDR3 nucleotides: TGTGCCAGCAGCGTAGGCATTGGACAAAACACTGAAGCTTTCTTT. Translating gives CASSVGIGQNTEAFF. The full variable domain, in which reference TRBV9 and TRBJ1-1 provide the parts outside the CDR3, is DSGVTQTPKHLITATGQRVTLRCSPRSGDLSVYWYQQSLDQGLQFLIQYYNGEERAKGNILERFSAQQFPDLHSELNLSSLELGDSALYFCASSVGIGQNTEAFFGQGTRLTVV.

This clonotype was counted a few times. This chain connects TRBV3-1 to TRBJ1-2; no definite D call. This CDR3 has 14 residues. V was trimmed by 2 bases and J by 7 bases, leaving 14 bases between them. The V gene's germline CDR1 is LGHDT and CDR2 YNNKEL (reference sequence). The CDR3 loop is CASSQRVYSRGYTF. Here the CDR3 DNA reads TGTGCCAGCAGCCAACGGGTGTACTCGCGTGGCTACACCTTC.

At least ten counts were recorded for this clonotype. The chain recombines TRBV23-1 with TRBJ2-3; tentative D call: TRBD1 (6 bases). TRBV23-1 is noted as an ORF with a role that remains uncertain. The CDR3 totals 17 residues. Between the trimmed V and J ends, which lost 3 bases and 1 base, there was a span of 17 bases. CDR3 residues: CASSHPHRACGTDTQYF. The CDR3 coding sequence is TGCGCCAGCAGTCACCCCCACAGGGCCTGTGGCACAGATACGCAGTATTTT.